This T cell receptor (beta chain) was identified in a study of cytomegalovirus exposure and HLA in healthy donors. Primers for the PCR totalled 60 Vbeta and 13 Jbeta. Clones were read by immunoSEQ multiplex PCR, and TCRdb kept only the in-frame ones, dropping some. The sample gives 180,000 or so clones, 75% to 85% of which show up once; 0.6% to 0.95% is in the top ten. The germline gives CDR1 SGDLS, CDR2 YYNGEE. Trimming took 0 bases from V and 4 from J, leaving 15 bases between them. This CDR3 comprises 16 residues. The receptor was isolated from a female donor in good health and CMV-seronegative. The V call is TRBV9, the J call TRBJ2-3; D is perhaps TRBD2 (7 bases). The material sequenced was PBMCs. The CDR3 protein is CASSVGAGARADTQYF. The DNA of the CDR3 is TGTGCCAGCAGCGTAGGGGCGGGGGCTAGGGCAGATACGCAGTATTTT.